Below, 19 T cell receptor beta chains from the same sample are listed, as sequenced in a study of metastatic and nonmetastatic thyroid tumors. Ahead of thyroid surgery, no patient had received treatment of any kind. With MiXCR, TCRdb reprocessed the PCR reads. The repertoire includes more than 85,000 clones, about 9.1% of them detected once, and approximately 8.8% sits in the top ten. Sequenced sample: blood. These receptors all come from a female donor with papillary thyroid cancer or a benign thyroid nodule (not recorded which). Some clones in this sample may be carry-over from other donors' samples.

Comment on this clone: A much larger clone differs from this one at a single base, so this may be a read error. Other nucleotide sequences in the sample specify the same CDR3. The rearrangement uses TRBV5-1 and TRBJ2-4; TRBD1 agrees at 8 bases. V lost 4 bases, J lost 6 bases, and 12 bases stayed unmatched. The length of the CDR3 is 16 residues. Germline V lookup: CDR1 SGHRS, CDR2 YFSETQ. The DNA of the CDR3 is TGCGCCAGCAGCCTAACGGCCGGACAGGGTGGAAACATTCAGTACTTC. Protein: CASSLTAGQGGNIQYF. Using reference TRBV5-1 and TRBJ2-4 for the parts outside the CDR3, the full variable domain is KAGVTQTPRYLIKTRGQQVTLSCSPISGHRSVSWYQQTPGQGLQFLFEYFSETQRNKGNFPGRFSGRQFSNSRSEMNVSTLELGDSALYLCASSLTAGQGGNIQYFGAGTRLSVL.

This clone was detected ten times or more. The chain carries TRBV19 and TRBJ1-4; no clear D gene. CDR3 length equals 16 residues. CDR1 is LNHDA and CDR2 is SQIVND in the germline V gene (reference sequence). V lost 7 bases, J lost 0 bases, and 15 bases lay in between. CDR3 DNA: TGTGCCAGTACTTTAGGGTCCGCGACAACTAATGAAAAACTGTTTTTT. Translated: CASTLGSATTNEKLFF.

This clone was seen at least ten times. The chain is built from TRBV6-1 and TRBJ2-2, with 12 bases that match TRBD1. From germline, CDR1 is MNHNS and CDR2 SASEGT. The CDR3 spans 15 residues. J gave up 8 bases and V 5 bases, and 6 bases lay outside the gene matches. The CDR3 loop reads CASSWDRGRSGELFF. CDR3 in DNA: TGTGCCAGCAGTTGGGACAGGGGGCGTTCTGGGGAGCTGTTTTTT.

The table lists this clone with many counts. The chain links TRBV5-1 to TRBJ2-1; D is unclear. Germline values: CDR1 SGHRS, CDR2 YFSETQ. CDR3 size: 13 residues. V gave up 4 bases and J gave up 9 bases, with 14 bases separating them. CDR3 protein: CASSPLTESEQFF. CDR3 DNA: TGCGCCAGCAGCCCCCTGACTGAGAGTGAGCAGTTCTTC.

This clone was counted many times. The sample contains more than one DNA sequence encoding this CDR3. CDR3 region: CASSPFDGGQHTDTQYF. CDR3 nucleotides: TGTGCCAGCAGCCCCTTTGACGGGGGGCAGCACACCGATACGCAGTATTTT. J is TRBJ2-3 and V is TRBV3-1, with D possibly being TRBD2 (7 bases). Germline lookup yields CDR1 LGHDT and CDR2 YNNKEL (reference sequence). This CDR3 has 17 residues. With 4 bases removed from V and 6 bases from J, the gap between germline ends came to 23 bases.

This clone was detected many times. This chain connects TRBV9 to TRBJ1-2, with D hard to call. Germline CDR1 SGDLS, CDR2 YYNGEE. The CDR3 is made up of 15 amino acids. V lost 10 bases to trimming and J lost 3 bases, with 22 bases between them. For the CDR3, the DNA is TGTGCCCCTACTCAGAACGAGGGCAGAGACTATGGCTACACCTTC. Amino acids: CAPTQNEGRDYGYTF. Complete variable domain (other parts from reference TRBV9 and TRBJ1-2): DSGVTQTPKHLITATGQRVTLRCSPRSGDLSVYWYQQSLDQGLQFLIQYYNGEERAKGNILERFSAQQFPDLHSELNLSSLELGDSALYFCAPTQNEGRDYGYTFGSGTRLTVV.

A word on this clone: Given a much more abundant clone one base away, this may be a read error. This chain uses TRBV7-9 with TRBJ2-5, with D possibly being TRBD2 (6 bases). The germline V gene has CDR1 SEHNR and CDR2 FQNEAQ (reference sequence). V lost 6 bases, J lost 5 bases, and 16 bases lay in between. This CDR3 is built from 14 residues. CDR3 loop: CASRDGAGSETQYF. Here the CDR3 DNA reads TGTGCCAGCAGGGATGGGGCCGGGAGTGAGACCCAGTACTTC.

At least ten counts were recorded for this clone. This chain uses TRBV19 with TRBJ2-7; tentative D call: TRBD2 (5 bases). V was clipped by 5 bases and J by 7 bases, with 21 bases between them. Per germline, CDR1 LNHDA and CDR2 SQIVND (reference sequence). The CDR3 runs to 15 residues. In nucleotides, the CDR3 is TGTGCCAGTAGTCCCGAGGCACTCCTAGGAGGTGAGCAGTACTTC. Amino acid sequence: CASSPEALLGGEQYF.

In this sample, this clone turned up many times. The chain joins TRBV11-1 to TRBJ2-2; TRBD1 matches 10 bases. The V segment lost 5 bases and the J segment 0 bases; nucleotides outside the gene matches: 3. The CDR3 extends over 16 amino acids. Germline loops: CDR1 SGHAT, CDR2 FQDESV (reference sequence). The CDR3 coding sequence is TGTGCCAGCAGCCCGGGGACAGGGGCGAACACCGGGGAGCTGTTTTTT. Residues: CASSPGTGANTGELFF.

The chain is built from TRBV12-3 or TRBV12-4 and TRBJ2-7, with a weak D call TRBD2 (6 bases). The CDR3 consists of 13 residues. V lost 3 bases and J lost 5, with 11 bases in between. The CDR3 DNA is TGTGCCAGCAGTTTCAGGGAGGAACACGAGCAGTACTTC. Translating it yields CASSFREEHEQYF.

This clone was detected ten times or more. The V call is TRBV12-3 or TRBV12-4, the J call TRBJ1-6; TRBD1 matches 7 bases. The ends lost 2 bases at V and 10 bases at J; junction bases unmatched: 5. The CDR3 has 14 amino acids. CDR3 protein: CASSLKGALSPLHF. The CDR3 coding sequence is TGTGCCAGCAGTTTAAAGGGGGCTCTATCACCCCTCCACTTT.

This clone was detected ten times or more. CDR3 sequence (DNA): TGTGCCAGCAGTAAAGGAGGGGGGGTTAACACTGAAGCTTTCTTT. This encodes CASSKGGGVNTEAFF. The gene calls are TRBV2 and TRBJ1-1; D possibly corresponds to TRBD1 (6 bases). Trimming left V 5 bases short and J 2 bases short, with 15 bases between. From germline, CDR1 is SNHLY and CDR2 FYNNEI. The length of the CDR3 is 15 residues.

This clone was observed at least ten times. The J gene is TRBJ2-6, the V gene TRBV6-1, with D perhaps TRBD1 or TRBD2 (5 bases each). The germline V gene encodes CDR1 MNHNS and CDR2 SASEGT. V was trimmed by 6 bases and J by 2 bases, leaving 11 bases between them. The CDR3 runs to 15 residues. The CDR3 DNA reads TGTGCCAGCAGAGAGAGGGGTACTGGGGCCAACGTCCTGACTTTC. This gives the protein CASRERGTGANVLTF.

This clone was picked up many times. The rearrangement links TRBV27 to TRBJ2-3; 7 bases match TRBD2. There are 17 residues in the CDR3. The V segment lost 1 base and the J segment 6 bases; nucleotides outside the gene matches: 13. CDR1 is MNHEY and CDR2 is SMNVEV in the germline V gene (reference sequence). The DNA of the CDR3 is TGTGCCAGCAGTTTATATATACCCGGGGGGACGGGGGATACGCAGTATTTT. Amino acids: CASSLYIPGGTGDTQYF.

The CDR3 loop reads CASSASGLSTEAFF. In DNA form, the CDR3 reads TGTGCCAGCAGCGCCTCCGGATTATCCACTGAAGCTTTCTTT. The V and J genes are TRBV9 and TRBJ1-1; D unresolved. The germline V gene has CDR1 SGDLS and CDR2 YYNGEE. V was cut by 3 bases and J by 4 bases, with 13 bases left in between. CDR3 length: 14 amino acids.

This clone was found many times. CDR3 in amino acids: CASSSATGRTEAFF. The CDR3 nucleotides read TGTGCCAGCAGCTCTGCCACGGGACGGACTGAAGCTTTCTTT. The rearrangement links TRBV7-2 to TRBJ1-1, with D perhaps TRBD1 (5 bases). The CDR3 covers 14 residues. Trimming shortened V by 4 bases and J by 5 bases, and 14 bases separated the two germline ends. Germline-derived CDR1 and CDR2 are SGHTA and FQGNSA.

This clone came up many times. This chain links TRBV2 with TRBJ2-2, with no clear D. The V and J ends lost 6 bases and 4 bases respectively, with 12 bases between them. The CDR3 has 14 amino acids. Germline V lookup: CDR1 SNHLY, CDR2 FYNNEI. CDR3 DNA sequence: TGTGCCAGCAGCTCCACGCGAGGCACCGGGGAGCTGTTTTTT. Translation gives CASSSTRGTGELFF.

This clone was found a few times. The V call is TRBV6-1, the J call TRBJ2-7, with 7 bases matching TRBD1. The J segment lost 2 bases and the V segment lost 6 bases, leaving 10 bases of the junction unmatched. This CDR3 spans 15 amino acids. CDR1 and CDR2 (germline): MNHNS, SASEGT. CDR3 sequence (DNA): TGTGCCAGCAGACAGGGGATGAGCGCGACCTACGAGCAGTACTTC. Residues: CASRQGMSATYEQYF.

Points on this clone: Since a much larger clone is just one base distant, this may be a read error. The CDR3 nucleotides are TGTGCCAGCTCACCCCCCAGGGCGGCCAAACTCTTGTCTGGAAGCACCATATATTTT. Residues: CASSPPRAAKLLSGSTIYF. The chain combines TRBV18 with TRBJ1-3; the D gene is possibly TRBD1 (5 bases). The CDR3 consists of 19 residues. Per the germline V gene, CDR1 is KGHSH and CDR2 is LQKENI. Drawing the rest from reference TRBV18 and TRBJ1-3, the complete variable domain is NAGVMQNPRHLVRRRGQEARLRCSPMKGHSHVYWYRQLPEEGLKFMVYLQKENIIDESGMPKERFSAEFPKEGPSILRIQQVVRGDSAAYFCASSPPRAAKLLSGSTIYFGEGSWLTVV.